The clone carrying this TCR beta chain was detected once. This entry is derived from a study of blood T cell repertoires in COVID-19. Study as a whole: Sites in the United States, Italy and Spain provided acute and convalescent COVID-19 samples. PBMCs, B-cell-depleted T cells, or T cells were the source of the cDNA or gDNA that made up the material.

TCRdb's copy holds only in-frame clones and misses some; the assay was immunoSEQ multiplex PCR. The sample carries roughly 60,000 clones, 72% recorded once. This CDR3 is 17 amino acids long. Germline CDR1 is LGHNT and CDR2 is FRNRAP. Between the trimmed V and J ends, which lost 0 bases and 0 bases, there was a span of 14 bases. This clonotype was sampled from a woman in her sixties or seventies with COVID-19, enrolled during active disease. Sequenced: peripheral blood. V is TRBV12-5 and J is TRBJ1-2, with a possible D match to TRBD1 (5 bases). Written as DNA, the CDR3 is TGTGCTAGTGGTTTGGTAGTACCGACAGAACCTAACTATGGCTACACCTTC. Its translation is CASGLVVPTEPNYGYTF.